The rows below give T cell receptor beta chains drawn from one sample of a study of blood T cell repertoires in COVID-19. Generated by immunoSEQ multiplex PCR, the TCRdb table keeps only in-frame clones and is missing some. The sample shows over 600,000 clones, more than 80% of them seen only once. Sequenced: peripheral blood. Source of these receptors: a woman aged 18-30 years with acute or convalescent COVID-19. Both conserved end residues are part of each CDR3. The D gene is left open where the match is weak.

>TRBJ1-1|TRBD1|TRBV19
CATTQGTEAFF
>TRBJ2-7|TRBD2|TRBV7-8
CASSLSGGAYEQYF
>TRBJ1-2|NA|TRBV27
CASSLSDRPLYGYTF
>TRBJ1-2|TRBD1|TRBV9
CASSPGQGPFGYTF
>TRBJ2-1|TRBD1|TRBV5-1
CASTPRGSYNEQFF
>TRBJ2-3|NA|TRBV7-9
CASSFGGTDTQYF
>TRBJ1-1|TRBD1|TRBV27
CASSFRVTGGLTEAFF
>TRBJ1-4|NA|TRBV30
CAWSLAGGLNEKLFF
>TRBJ1-4|TRBD1|TRBV25-1
CASRQDRGQGEKLFF
>TRBJ1-2|NA|TRBV25-1
CASSERGFGYTF
>TRBJ1-2|NA|TRBV12-5
CASAPREDYGYTF
>TRBJ1-2|TRBD1|TRBV19
CASGYQGQALAYGYTF
>TRBJ2-5|TRBD2|TRBV15
CATSSGLAGGPRETQYF
>TRBJ2-7|NA|TRBV7-8
CASSLVAARYEQYF
>TRBJ1-4|NA|TRBV28
CASSPGGGAGEKLFF
>TRBJ1-1|NA|TRBV24-1
CATSRGGNTEAFF
>TRBJ1-2|NA|TRBV27
CASSPRPGSLGYTF
>TRBJ2-7|NA|TRBV19
CASGPFWGARTGASYEQYF
>TRBJ1-2|NA|TRBV29-1
CSVEDLPGFYGYTF
>TRBJ2-3|TRBD2|TRBV5-1
CASSHQTSGGVADTQYF
>TRBJ2-3|NA|TRBV4-1
CASSQSGSTDTQYF
>TRBJ2-7|TRBD1|TRBV5-1
CASSPAWTGGSYEQYF
>TRBJ1-4|NA|TRBV19
CASSKNLSGTRKEKLFF
>TRBJ1-1|TRBD1|TRBV24-1
CATSASGTGRNTEAFF
>TRBJ2-7|NA|TRBV18
CASSPAGIEKYEQYF
>TRBJ1-1|NA|TRBV6-2/TRBV6-3
CASSYRREIAEAFF
>TRBJ1-1|TRBD1|TRBV30
CAWSPPVGTGENTEAFF
>TRBJ2-7|TRBD2|TRBV4-1
CASSQVTLAGGPLGEQYF
>TRBJ1-3|TRBD1|TRBV6-1
CASSGALGQGRNTIYF
>TRBJ1-1|TRBD1|TRBV10-3
CAIRGQGNTEAFF
>TRBJ1-1|TRBD1|TRBV7-7
CASSVDRVGEAFF
>TRBJ1-5|NA|TRBV4-1
CASSQVQGNVGPQHF
>TRBJ2-7|TRBD1|TRBV29-1
CSAAGIRGLSYEQYF
>TRBJ2-5|NA|TRBV12-3/TRBV12-4
CASSPGDQRAQYF
>TRBJ1-3|TRBD1|TRBV15
CATSRVKSRQGAGNTIYF